These 32 T cell receptor beta chains share one sample of origin, sequenced in a study of identical twins. MiXCR, applied by TCRdb to the 5' RACE reads, yields one record per CDR3 protein. In the table there are a few hundred thousand distinct CDR3 sequences, about 8.3% of which are singletons. These sequences were also reported in another study, on yellow fever vaccine responses in identical twins.

The sample taken for sequencing was CD8+ T cells sorted from blood. The receptors originated from a woman under 30 in good health.

The chain has TRBV28 and TRBJ2-1; D possibly uses TRBD1 or TRBD2 (5 bases each). Germline V gene sequence: CDR1 MDHEN, CDR2 SYDVKM. Between the trimmed V and J ends, which lost 6 bases and 8 bases, there was a span of 20 bases. The CDR3 length is 15 residues. CDR3 nucleotides: TGTGCCAGCAGGGGGGTTGAGAAGGTTTTCGATGAGCAGTTCTTC. Protein: CASRGVEKVFDEQFF.

This clonotype appeared many times. This rearrangement joins TRBV5-1 to TRBJ1-2; D ambiguous. The CDR3 has 13 residues. Trimming removed 1 base at V and 8 bases at J, with 12 bases between. The germline gives CDR1 SGHRS, CDR2 YFSETQ. Here the CDR3 reads CASSLSSAKGYTF. The CDR3 region has the DNA TGCGCCAGCAGCTTGAGCAGCGCCAAGGGCTACACCTTC.

In this sample, this clonotype turned up many times. The rearrangement links TRBV7-2 to TRBJ2-1; no firm D call. Germline CDR1 is SGHTA and CDR2 is FQGNSA. The CDR3 extends over 13 amino acids. Trimming stripped 5 bases from V and 4 bases from J, with 9 bases between. CDR3 sequence reads: CASSATIYNEQFF. The CDR3 bases are TGTGCCAGCAGCGCGACAATATACAATGAGCAGTTCTTC.

This clonotype has only a few counts. The rearrangement uses TRBV4-3 and TRBJ2-3; the D gene is possibly TRBD2 (5 bases). Trimming pared 0 bases from V and 0 bases from J, leaving 16 bases between. The CDR3 spans 18 residues. Looked up from germline, CDR1 is LGHNA and CDR2 is YSLEER. The CDR3 reads CASSQDPGVTSSTDTQYF. The CDR3 coding sequence is TGCGCCAGCAGCCAAGATCCCGGGGTAACCTCTAGCACAGATACGCAGTATTTT.

This clonotype was counted a few times. DNA of the CDR3: TGTGCCAGCAGCTCGGACTGGGAGCATCGCGAGCAGTTCTTC. Protein product: CASSSDWEHREQFF. The chain combines TRBV7-9 with TRBJ2-1, with a possible D match to TRBD2 (5 bases). The V and J ends lost 4 bases and 10 bases respectively, with 17 bases between them. The CDR3 sequence is 14 residues long. Looked up from germline, CDR1 is SEHNR and CDR2 is FQNEAQ (reference sequence).

There are a few counts of this clonotype. The chain links TRBV7-9 to TRBJ2-1; 12 bases line up with TRBD2. Trimming cost V 5 bases and J 4 bases; bases outside gene matches: 6. The germline V gene encodes CDR1 SEHNR and CDR2 FQNEAQ (reference sequence). The CDR3 runs to 16 residues. The CDR3 protein is CASSPPTSGGYNEQFF. CDR3 coding DNA: TGTGCCAGCAGCCCCCCGACTAGCGGGGGTTACAATGAGCAGTTCTTC.

Worth noting for this clonotype: A read error may be the cause here, since a much bigger clone is one base away. The chain carries TRBV6-5 and TRBJ1-1, with D maybe TRBD1 (6 bases). This CDR3 has 14 residues. V was shortened by 4 bases and J by 0 bases, with 9 bases between the two germline ends. CDR1 is MNHEY and CDR2 is SVGAGI in the germline V gene. The CDR3 DNA sequence: TGTGCCAGCAGTTCCGGGACACTGAACACTGAAGCTTTCTTT. Translation gives CASSSGTLNTEAFF.

There are a few counts of this clonotype. The V gene is TRBV5-5, the J gene TRBJ2-3, with 11 positions matching TRBD1. The CDR3 extends over 14 amino acids. Germline lookup yields CDR1 SGHKS and CDR2 YYEKEE (reference sequence). J was trimmed by 5 bases and V by 2 bases; bases with no gene match: 1. This CDR3 reads CASSFGTGGDTQYF. CDR3 coding DNA: TGTGCCAGCAGCTTCGGGACAGGGGGAGATACGCAGTATTTT.

This clonotype occurred a few times. The chain links TRBV2 to TRBJ2-1; D uncertain. Germline CDR1 SNHLY, CDR2 FYNNEI. V gave up 2 bases and J gave up 4 bases, with 15 bases separating them. The CDR3 spans 16 residues. This CDR3 reads CASSEWVLAEYNEQFF. The CDR3 nucleotides are TGTGCCAGCAGTGAATGGGTCCTGGCGGAATACAATGAGCAGTTCTTC.

The chain has TRBV5-6 and TRBJ1-1; D remains unclear. Per germline, CDR1 SGHDT and CDR2 YYEEEE. Trimming took off 6 bases at V and 4 bases at J, with 10 bases between the two ends. This CDR3 is 12 amino acids long. CDR3 DNA sequence: TGTGCCAGCAATTATGGGAGCACTGAAGCTTTCTTT. Translated, it gives CASNYGSTEAFF.

This clonotype showed up many times. V is TRBV28 and J is TRBJ1-4; no clear D. V lost 5 bases and J lost 5, with 9 bases in between. This CDR3 spans 13 amino acids. CDR1 and CDR2 (germline): MDHEN, SYDVKM. The CDR3 nucleotides are TGTGCCAGCAGTCCGGCCCAAAATGAAAAACTGTTTTTT. Translated: CASSPAQNEKLFF.

The table lists this clonotype with a few counts. The chain joins TRBV27 to TRBJ2-3; weak D call: TRBD1 (6 bases). The CDR3 runs to 14 residues. The germline CDR1 and CDR2 sequences are MNHEY and SMNVEV (reference sequence). V lost 4 bases to trimming and J lost 2 bases, with 10 bases between them. CDR3 DNA sequence: TGTGCCAGCAGTTCCGACAGGCTCACAGATACGCAGTATTTT. It encodes CASSSDRLTDTQYF.

This clonotype came up a few times. The J gene is TRBJ2-1, the V gene TRBV27; 7 bases map to TRBD2. Germline V gives CDR1 MNHEY, CDR2 SMNVEV (reference sequence). The trim removed 4 bases at V and 6 bases at J, leaving 9 bases unmatched. The CDR3 is 15 amino acids. This chain's CDR3 is CASSSLTSSGNEQFF. The DNA for the CDR3 is TGTGCCAGCAGTTCCTTGACTAGCTCCGGCAATGAGCAGTTCTTC.

V is TRBV5-6 and J is TRBJ2-1; perhaps TRBD2 as D (5 bases). This CDR3 region has 14 residues. Trimming took 5 bases from V and 9 from J, leaving 18 bases between them. Germline V gives CDR1 SGHDT, CDR2 YYEEEE. In nucleotides, the CDR3 is TGTGCCAGCAGTTGGTATGGGCGGGTAATTGAGCAGTTCTTC. This translates into CASSWYGRVIEQFF.

The CDR3 sequence is CASSSQFFRTGENTGELFF. DNA for the CDR3: TGTGCCAGCAGTTCACAATTTTTCAGGACAGGAGAGAACACCGGGGAGCTGTTTTTT. The chain joins TRBV27 to TRBJ2-2, with TRBD1 identical over 7 bases. CDR3 length equals 19 residues. Germline CDR1 and CDR2: MNHEY and SMNVEV (reference sequence). The V gene end was trimmed by 4 bases and the J gene end by 1 base; junction bases not matched to a gene: 15.

This clonotype was seen more than once but under ten times. V and J are TRBV4-1 and TRBJ1-2; 9 nucleotides align to TRBD1. This CDR3 has 17 residues. The trim removed 0 bases at V and 4 bases at J, leaving 9 bases unmatched. The germline CDR1 and CDR2 sequences are MGHRA and YSYEKL. CDR3 DNA: TGCGCCAGCAGCCAAGAGTCAGTGGGACAGGGAGCCTATGGCTACACCTTC. Translating it yields CASSQESVGQGAYGYTF.

V usage is TRBV28 and J usage is TRBJ2-2; D not resolved. Germline V gene lookup returns CDR1 MDHEN and CDR2 SYDVKM. The V end lost 7 bases, the J end lost 3 bases, and 12 bases lay between the germline ends. The CDR3 runs 14 residues. CDR3 amino acids: CASNPPLYTGELFF. As DNA, the CDR3 is TGTGCCAGCAACCCGCCTCTCTACACCGGGGAGCTGTTTTTT.

V is TRBV27 and J is TRBJ2-3; 8 bases are shared with TRBD1. The CDR3 totals 13 residues. With V trimmed by 9 bases and J by 3 bases, 5 bases remained unmatched. Per germline, CDR1 MNHEY and CDR2 SMNVEV (reference sequence). The DNA of the CDR3 is TGTGCCAGTGGACAGGGAGCGACAGATACGCAGTATTTT. It is translated as CASGQGATDTQYF.

Only a few counts were recorded for this clonotype. The chain carries TRBV7-9 and TRBJ2-3, with 7 bases lining up with TRBD2. Germline-derived CDR1 and CDR2 are SEHNR and FQNEAQ (reference sequence). Germline trimming cut 7 bases from V and 6 bases from J; bases unmatched to any gene: 10. There are 14 residues in the CDR3. The CDR3 spells CASTPGGGIDTQYF. The CDR3 DNA is TGTGCCAGCACCCCAGGCGGGGGTATCGATACGCAGTATTTT. The whole variable domain, remainder taken from reference TRBV7-9 and TRBJ2-3, is DTGVSQNPRHKITKRGQNVTFRCDPISEHNRLYWYRQTLGQGPEFLTYFQNEAQLEKSRLLSDRFSAERPKGSFSTLEIQRTEQGDSAMYLCASTPGGGIDTQYFGPGTRLTVL.

This clonotype was seen ten or more times. The chain has TRBV9 and TRBJ2-7, with D hard to call. Germline V gene sequence: CDR1 SGDLS, CDR2 YYNGEE. The CDR3 totals 14 residues. The V gene lost 0 bases and the J gene lost 6 bases, with 13 bases spanning the gap. The CDR3 DNA reads TGTGCCAGCAGCGTAGGTGTGTCCTCGGGCGAGCAGTACTTC. Its protein is CASSVGVSSGEQYF.

The chain is built from TRBV20-1 and TRBJ2-7, with TRBD1 identical over 8 bases. Losses at the gene ends were 1 base for V and 4 bases for J; bases not matched to a gene: 9. The CDR3 runs to 15 residues. The V gene's germline CDR1 is DFQATT and CDR2 SNEGSKA (reference sequence). As DNA, the CDR3 is TGCAGTGCTAGAGTCGACGGGACAGGATTGTACGAGCAGTACTTC. Protein: CSARVDGTGLYEQYF.

A few counts support this clonotype. V gene TRBV29-1 combines with J gene TRBJ2-6, with D hard to call. This CDR3 has 13 residues. Germline loops: CDR1 SQVTM, CDR2 ANQGSEA. V was cut by 8 bases and J by 4 bases, with 12 bases left in between. CDR3 sequence (DNA): TGCAGCATAACCGCTTCGGGGGCCAACGTCCTGACTTTC. Translating it yields CSITASGANVLTF.

In this sample, this clonotype turned up a few times. Here the CDR3 DNA reads TGTGCCAGCAGTTGGGACGAGTACAATGAGCAGTTCTTC. It encodes CASSWDEYNEQFF. The V call is TRBV12-3 or TRBV12-4, the J call TRBJ2-1; D assignment may be TRBD1 or TRBD2 (5 bases each). Trimming took off 4 bases at V and 4 bases at J, with 8 bases between the two ends. CDR3 length equals 13 residues.

This clonotype has just a few counts. The chain couples TRBV4-3 to TRBJ2-5, with D tentatively TRBD1 or TRBD2 (6 bases each). Per the germline V gene, CDR1 is LGHNA and CDR2 is YSLEER. The CDR3 has 17 residues. Trimming took 0 bases from V and 5 from J, leaving 19 bases between them. For the CDR3, the DNA is TGCGCCAGCAGCCAAGATCGGGTTGGGGGGCGGCAGGAGACCCAGTACTTC. It specifies CASSQDRVGGRQETQYF.

CDR3 protein: CASRMDGTGGYEQYF. The CDR3 DNA reads TGTGCCAGCAGGATGGATGGGACAGGGGGCTACGAGCAGTACTTC. This rearrangement joins TRBV27 to TRBJ2-7, with 11 bases fitting TRBD1. V shed 6 bases and J 3 bases; nucleotides not matched to a gene: 7. The V gene's germline CDR1 is MNHEY and CDR2 SMNVEV (reference sequence). The CDR3 consists of 15 residues.

About this clonotype: A read error may explain this, as a much larger clone is one base away. The rearrangement uses TRBV10-3 and TRBJ1-5, with no clear D. Germline CDR1 is ENHRY and CDR2 is SYGVKD. Trimming removed 4 bases at V and 8 bases at J, with 21 bases between. The length of the CDR3 is 16 residues. CDR3 DNA: TGTGCCATCAGTGCCACGGGATCAGGACTCGAGGAGCCCCAGCATTTT. Residues: CAISATGSGLEEPQHF.

This chain connects TRBV2 to TRBJ2-5; D is perhaps TRBD1 or TRBD2 (5 bases each). V was cut by 4 bases and J by 3 bases, with 12 bases left in between. CDR1 and CDR2 (germline): SNHLY, FYNNEI. The CDR3 totals 14 residues. In DNA form, the CDR3 reads TGTGCCAGCAGTGGCATTCTGGGGGAAGAGACCCAGTACTTC. As protein: CASSGILGEETQYF. The variable domain in full, with the rest retrieved from reference TRBV2 and TRBJ2-5, is EPEVTQTPSHQVTQMGQEVILRCVPISNHLYFYWYRQILGQKVEFLVSFYNNEISEKSEIFDDQFSVERPDGSNFTLKIRSTKLEDSAMYFCASSGILGEETQYFGPGTRLLVL.

The J gene is TRBJ2-5, the V gene TRBV7-2; 13 bases fit TRBD2. The CDR3 consists of 16 residues. The J segment lost 4 bases and the V segment lost 5 bases, leaving 7 bases of the junction unmatched. In germline, CDR1 is SGHTA, CDR2 FQGNSA. The CDR3 loop reads CASSPGLAGEGETQYF. DNA for the CDR3: TGTGCCAGCAGCCCCGGACTAGCGGGAGAAGGAGAGACCCAGTACTTC. Full variable domain (outside the CDR3, taken from reference TRBV7-2 and TRBJ2-5): GAGVSQSPSNKVTEKGKDVELRCDPISGHTALYWYRQSLGQGLEFLIYFQGNSAPDKSGLPSDRFSAERTGGSVSTLTIQRTQQEDSAVYLCASSPGLAGEGETQYFGPGTRLLVL.

The genes are TRBV7-9 and TRBJ2-7; D possibly corresponds to TRBD2 (5 bases). This CDR3 spans 14 amino acids. Trimming pared 10 bases from V and 0 bases from J, leaving 16 bases between. CDR1 and CDR2 from the germline V gene are SEHNR and FQNEAQ (reference sequence). Written as DNA, the CDR3 is TGTGCCACACGGGATTTTCAAAGCTCCTACGAGCAGTACTTC. This gives the protein CATRDFQSSYEQYF.

This clonotype was detected only a few times. This chain connects TRBV24-1 to TRBJ2-1, with D possibly called TRBD1 or TRBD2 (5 bases each). Germline CDR1 reads KGHDR; CDR2 reads SFDVKD. The CDR3 is 15 residues long. Between the trimmed V and J ends, which lost 3 bases and 10 bases, there was a span of 18 bases. This chain's CDR3 is CATSDPQGREYEQFF. DNA of the CDR3: TGTGCCACCAGTGATCCCCAGGGACGGGAATACGAGCAGTTCTTC.

This clonotype was observed at least ten times. The chain recombines TRBV4-2 with TRBJ2-3; TRBD1 aligns across 7 bases. Germline CDR1 LGHNA, CDR2 YNFKEQ. This CDR3 contains 15 residues. V trimming: 0 bases; J trimming: 4 bases; junction bases outside the gene matches: 4. The CDR3 nucleotides are TGTGCCAGCAGCCAAGATCCCGGACAGGCAGATACGCAGTATTTT. It translates to CASSQDPGQADTQYF.

This clonotype was recorded many times. The rearrangement links TRBV24-1 to TRBJ2-3; tentatively, D is TRBD2 (7 bases). Between the trimmed V and J ends, which lost 3 bases and 4 bases, there was a span of 16 bases. This CDR3 contains 16 residues. CDR1 and CDR2 (germline): KGHDR, SFDVKD. CDR3 sequence reads: CATSDTTAGAPDTQYF. The CDR3 DNA sequence: TGTGCCACCAGTGATACAACGGCGGGGGCCCCAGATACGCAGTATTTT.